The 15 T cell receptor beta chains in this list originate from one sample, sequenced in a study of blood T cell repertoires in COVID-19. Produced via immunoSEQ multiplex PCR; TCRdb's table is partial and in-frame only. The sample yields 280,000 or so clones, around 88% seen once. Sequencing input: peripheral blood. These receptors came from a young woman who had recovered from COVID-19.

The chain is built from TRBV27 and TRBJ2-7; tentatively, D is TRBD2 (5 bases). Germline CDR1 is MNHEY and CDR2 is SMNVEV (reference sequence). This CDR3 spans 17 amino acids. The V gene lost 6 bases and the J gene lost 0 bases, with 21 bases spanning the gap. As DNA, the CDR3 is TGTGCCAGCAGCGACCGAGGCGTGAGGGAGAGCTCCTACGAGCAGTACTTC. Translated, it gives CASSDRGVRESSYEQYF.

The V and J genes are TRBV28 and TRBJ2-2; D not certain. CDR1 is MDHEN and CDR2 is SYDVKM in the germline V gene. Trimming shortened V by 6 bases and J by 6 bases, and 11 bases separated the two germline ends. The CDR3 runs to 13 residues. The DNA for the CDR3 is TGTGCCAGCAGGCTGAGCTCTCCCGGGGAGCTGTTTTTT. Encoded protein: CASRLSSPGELFF.

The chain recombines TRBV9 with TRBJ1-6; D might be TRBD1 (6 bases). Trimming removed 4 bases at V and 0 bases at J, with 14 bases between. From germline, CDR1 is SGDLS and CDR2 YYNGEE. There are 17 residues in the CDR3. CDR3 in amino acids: CASSYAGGLSYNSPLHF. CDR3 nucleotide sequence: TGTGCCAGCAGCTATGCTGGGGGCCTCTCCTATAATTCACCCCTCCACTTT.

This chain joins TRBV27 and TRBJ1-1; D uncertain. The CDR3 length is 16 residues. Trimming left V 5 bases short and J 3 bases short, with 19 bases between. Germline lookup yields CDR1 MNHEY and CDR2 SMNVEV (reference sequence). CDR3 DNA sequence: TGTGCCAGCAGTCCCGATGCCGCGGGGTTTGACACTGAAGCTTTCTTT. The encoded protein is CASSPDAAGFDTEAFF.

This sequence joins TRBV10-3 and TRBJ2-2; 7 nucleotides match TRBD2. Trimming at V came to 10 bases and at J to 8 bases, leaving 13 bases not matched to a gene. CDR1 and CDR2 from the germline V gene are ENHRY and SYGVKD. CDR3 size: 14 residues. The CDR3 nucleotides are TGTGCCACATCCGGACTAGTCCCATCAGGGGAGCTGTTTTTT. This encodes CATSGLVPSGELFF.

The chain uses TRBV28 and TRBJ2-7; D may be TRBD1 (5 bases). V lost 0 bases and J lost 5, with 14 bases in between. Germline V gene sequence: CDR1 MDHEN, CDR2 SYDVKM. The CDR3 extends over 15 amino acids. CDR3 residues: CASSLWGQGNDEQYF. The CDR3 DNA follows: TGTGCCAGCAGTTTATGGGGGCAGGGTAACGACGAGCAGTACTTC.

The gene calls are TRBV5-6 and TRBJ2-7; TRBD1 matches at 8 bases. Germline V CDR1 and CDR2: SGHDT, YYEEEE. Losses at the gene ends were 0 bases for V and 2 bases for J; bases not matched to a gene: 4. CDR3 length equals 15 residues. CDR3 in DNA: TGTGCCAGCAGCTTGGCCGGGACAGGTCCCTACGAGCAGTACTTC. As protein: CASSLAGTGPYEQYF.

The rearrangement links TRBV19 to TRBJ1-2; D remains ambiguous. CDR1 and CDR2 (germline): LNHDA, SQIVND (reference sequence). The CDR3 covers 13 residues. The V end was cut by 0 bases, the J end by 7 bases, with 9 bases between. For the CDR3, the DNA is TGTGCCAGTAGTATAGACCTTCGGGTTGGCTACACCTTC. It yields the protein CASSIDLRVGYTF. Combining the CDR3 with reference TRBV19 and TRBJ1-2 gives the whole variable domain DGGITQSPKYLFRKEGQNVTLSCEQNLNHDAMYWYRQDPGQGLRLIYYSQIVNDFQKGDIAEGYSVSREKKESFPLTVTSAQKNPTAFYLCASSIDLRVGYTFGSGTRLTVV.

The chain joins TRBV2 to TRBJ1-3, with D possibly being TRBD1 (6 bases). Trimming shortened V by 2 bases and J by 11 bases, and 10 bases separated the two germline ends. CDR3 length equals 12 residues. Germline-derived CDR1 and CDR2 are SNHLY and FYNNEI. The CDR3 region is CASSEQGYSIYF. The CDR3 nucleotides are TGTGCCAGCAGTGAACAGGGGTATTCCATATATTTT.

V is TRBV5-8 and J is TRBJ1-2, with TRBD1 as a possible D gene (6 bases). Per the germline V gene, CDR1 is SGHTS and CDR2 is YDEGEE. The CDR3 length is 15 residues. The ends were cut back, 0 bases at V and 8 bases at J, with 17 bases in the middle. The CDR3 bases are TGTGCCAGCAGCTTGGAGTACAGGGCGGGCGGGGGCTACACCTTC. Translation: CASSLEYRAGGGYTF.

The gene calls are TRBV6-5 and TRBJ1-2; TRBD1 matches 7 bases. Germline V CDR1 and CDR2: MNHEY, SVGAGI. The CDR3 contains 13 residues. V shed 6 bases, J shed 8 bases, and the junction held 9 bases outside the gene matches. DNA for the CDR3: TGTGCCAGCAGGAAACAGGGGAAAGGGGGCTACACCTTC. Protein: CASRKQGKGGYTF.

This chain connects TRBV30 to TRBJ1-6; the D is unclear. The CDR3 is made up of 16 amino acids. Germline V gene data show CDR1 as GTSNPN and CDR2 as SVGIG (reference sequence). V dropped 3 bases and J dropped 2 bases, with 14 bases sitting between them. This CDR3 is CAWSVTRSAYNSPLHF. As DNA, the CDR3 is TGTGCCTGGAGCGTCACTCGGTCTGCCTATAATTCACCCCTCCACTTT.

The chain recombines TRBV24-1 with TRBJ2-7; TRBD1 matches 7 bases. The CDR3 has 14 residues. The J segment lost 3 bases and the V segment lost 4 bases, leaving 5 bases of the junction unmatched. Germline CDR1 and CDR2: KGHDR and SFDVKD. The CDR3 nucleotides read TGTGCCACCAGTGACACAGGGACAGTCTACGAGCAGTACTTC. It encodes CATSDTGTVYEQYF.

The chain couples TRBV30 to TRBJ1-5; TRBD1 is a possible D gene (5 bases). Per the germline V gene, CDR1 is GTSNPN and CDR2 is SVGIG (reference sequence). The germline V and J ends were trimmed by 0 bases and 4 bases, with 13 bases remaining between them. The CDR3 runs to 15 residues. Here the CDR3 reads CAWSVGGLGNQPQHF. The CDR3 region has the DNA TGTGCCTGGAGTGTCGGGGGTCTGGGGAATCAGCCCCAGCATTTT.

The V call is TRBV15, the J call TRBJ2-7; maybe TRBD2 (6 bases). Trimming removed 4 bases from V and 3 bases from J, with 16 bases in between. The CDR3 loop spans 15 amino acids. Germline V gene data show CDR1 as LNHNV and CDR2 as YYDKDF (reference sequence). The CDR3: CATSKGRSAFYEQYF. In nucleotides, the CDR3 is TGTGCCACCAGCAAAGGGAGGTCCGCTTTCTACGAGCAGTACTTC.